This TCR beta chain was sequenced in a study of OX40 agonist ivuxolimab in advanced cancers. The CDR3 has 11 residues. CDR1 and CDR2 (germline): MNHEY, SMNVEV (reference sequence). Trimming cost V 10 bases and J 1 base, with 8 bases left between them. Method: immunoSEQ multiplex PCR; TCRdb's copy keeps in-frame clones and lacks some. The profile covers about 52,000 clones, with 90% to 95% appearing a single time and around 26% taken by the ten largest. This rearrangement joins TRBV27 to TRBJ2-7; D call uncertain. The starting material was CD4+ or CD8+ T cells sorted from blood, obtained in a trial of the OX40 agonist ivuxolimab. This clonotype was sampled from an adult with an advanced solid tumor such as melanoma, head and neck, liver or kidney cancer. As DNA, the CDR3 is TGTGCCATTGGGCCGTCCTACGAGCAGTACTTC. Residues: CAIGPSYEQYF.